The sequence of this T cell receptor beta chain was determined in a study of early T cells in non-severe SARS-CoV-2 infection (dated by TCRdb to the early 2020s). With respect to the entire study: TCR sequencing used bulk RNA from unsorted whole blood, so alpha and beta chains could not be paired. Broad study findings and their caveats: Matching against VDJdb was skewed toward anti-spike CD8 responses, likely underestimated virus-specific expansions, and missed private and CD4 specificities.

The study was a case-control design nested within a healthcare worker cohort in London, UK, with weekly nasopharyngeal swab PCR tests and blood sampling. Healthcare workers were recruited between 23 and 31 March 2020, during the week of the UK lockdown, and were followed weekly for up to roughly 16 weeks. The library was prepared using 5' RACE. The instrument given in TCRdb is NextSeq 500. To correct for sequencing error and PCR bias, the TCR library protocol tagged individual cDNA molecules with unique molecular identifiers. Sequencing covered both TCR alpha and beta chains, and within each sample the abundances of alpha and beta sequences were tightly co-correlated. The paper's processing steps were these. Decombinator V4 was used to annotate TCR sequences for V gene, J gene and CDR3. TCRs were defined as expanded if a significant change between any two time points was detected under a Poisson model with p below 0.0001. Abundances of TCRs were expressed as counts per million after normalisation to the total number of TCRs sequenced in each sample. TRAV1-2 paired with TRAJ12, TRAJ20 or TRAJ33 defined MAIT TCRs, while TRAV10 paired with TRAJ18 defined iNKT TCRs. VDJdb, accessed 1 November 2021, was searched for CMV, EBV and SARS-CoV-2 annotated TCRs, excluding TCRs annotated for multiple antigens. TCRdb ran its own pipeline on the public reads, namely fastp trimming at Q25 and MiXCR clone calling, and kept in-frame beta chains. For every CDR3 protein sequence, its rows merge into one entry that carries the most common genes and DNA. The V and J calls follow TCRdb's processing rather than the paper's. The sample data list approximately 120,000 distinct CDR3 sequences, and about 15% of these were observed just once. The top ten constitute 21% of the sample.

Regarding this clonotype: Its antigen has not been determined. No base quality information exists; no much larger clone differs at one position.

Based on the germline V gene, the CDR1 and CDR2 sequences are SQVTM and ANQGSEA. The CDR3 spans 12 residues, from the cysteine through the phenylalanine. This entry keeps only the CDR3 DNA: 36 bases, framed from base 1. Trimming costs V 1 base and J 5 bases, and their ends lie 9 bases apart. The rearrangement joined TRBV29-1 to TRBJ2-7; tentative D gene TRBD1, with 6 bases matching. Specimen: whole blood. The receptor was derived from an adult who was a healthcare worker with PCR-confirmed SARS-CoV-2 infection or an uninfected control (not recorded which). The CDR3 region reads CSVEGRGNEQYF. In nucleotides, the sequence is TGCAGCGTTGAAGGCAGGGGAAACGAGCAGTACTTC.